The following is a T cell receptor (beta chain) sequence with its context. Original methodology: Amplification of reference gene primers was used by the study to estimate nucleated cell counts. Profiled with immunoSEQ multiplex PCR; TCRdb holds only in-frame clones, not every one. The DNA gave D and trimming, while V, J and clone size come from that table. Among about 89,000 clones listed, approximately 82% were seen once. These data come from a study of blood T cell repertoires in COVID-19. At the level of the study: Some COVID-19 samples were acute and others convalescent; all came from the United States, Italy and Spain. Sources were T cells, B-cell-depleted T cells, or PBMCs; the material itself was cDNA or gDNA.

This CDR3 spans 12 amino acids. Germline-derived CDR1 and CDR2 are SGHVS and FQNEAQ. V was cut by 5 bases and J by 11 bases, with 16 bases left in between. J is TRBJ2-7 and V is TRBV7-8, with a tentative D call TRBD2 (6 bases). The TCR originated in an older man with acute or convalescent COVID-19. The specimen was peripheral blood. The CDR3 DNA sequence: TGTGCCAGCAGCCCCCTTACCGGGGAGGAGTACTTC. It is translated as CASSPLTGEEYF. The full variable domain, rest sourced from reference TRBV7-8 and TRBJ2-7, is GAGVSQSPRYKVAKRGQDVALRCDPISGHVSLFWYQQALGQGPEFLTYFQNEAQLDKSGLPSDRFFAERPEGSVSTLKIQRTQQEDSAVYLCASSPLTGEEYFGPGTRLTVT.